This T cell receptor beta chain was sequenced during a study of blood T cell repertoires in COVID-19. Seattle researchers signed up patients amid active infection and tracked them longitudinally. V lost 2 bases and J lost 9, with 17 bases in between. From germline, CDR1 is MNHEY and CDR2 SMNVEV (reference sequence). This CDR3 has 15 amino acids. Methods used by the authors: Amplification of reference gene primers provided the estimated nucleated cell counts. This table comes from immunoSEQ multiplex PCR, and its TCRdb copy is limited to in-frame clones, with some not included. The V and J calls and clone size were taken over from that table, and D and trimming were inferred from the DNA. Among some 350,000 clones listed, 87% were seen once.

The origin of this receptor is a woman in her forties or fifties with COVID-19, enrolled during active disease. The rearrangement joins TRBV27 to TRBJ2-1; a possible D gene is TRBD1 (5 bases). The sample was peripheral blood. This chain's CDR3 is CASSLATTAFGEQFF. The DNA for the CDR3 is TGTGCCAGCAGTTTAGCAACGACAGCCTTTGGTGAGCAGTTCTTC.